A single sample gave rise to the 21 T cell receptor beta chains below, sequenced in a study of OX40 agonist ivuxolimab in advanced cancers. The method was immunoSEQ multiplex PCR; TCRdb's version includes in-frame clones alone and lacks a portion of them. The sample lists more than 65,000 clones; about 85% were seen once. The specimen comprised CD4+ or CD8+ T cells sorted from blood, sampled in a trial of the OX40 agonist ivuxolimab. Receptors originate from an adult with an advanced solid tumor such as melanoma, head and neck, liver or kidney cancer.

The chain links TRBV2 to TRBJ2-7; 11 bases fit TRBD2. V was clipped by 7 bases and J by 6 bases; unmatched bases: 11. CDR1 SNHLY and CDR2 FYNNEI come from the germline V gene. The CDR3 sequence is 15 residues long. CDR3 residues: CASTERLAGGGEQYF. For the CDR3, the DNA is TGTGCCAGCACCGAAAGGCTAGCGGGAGGAGGCGAGCAGTACTTC.

This clone was observed once. This CDR3 is missing its conserved last phenylalanine or tryptophan, likely due to a read error. J is TRBJ1-2 and V is TRBV10-3; D is unclear. The CDR3 is 14 residues long. Between the trimmed V and J ends, which lost 7 bases and 1 base, there was a span of 13 bases. Germline V gene data show CDR1 as ENHRY and CDR2 as SYGVKD. CDR3 loop: CAIKGQADNYGYTS. In nucleotides, the CDR3 is TGTGCCATCAAGGGCCAAGCGGATAACTATGGCTACACCTCC.

V gene TRBV7-6 combines with J gene TRBJ2-7; D possibly matches TRBD1 or TRBD2 (6 bases each). The CDR3 consists of 16 residues. Germline CDR1 SGHVS, CDR2 FNYEAQ. The V gene lost 4 bases and the J gene lost 1 base, with 17 bases spanning the gap. DNA of the CDR3: TGTGCCAGCAGCTACCGCGAGGGGGGAACATCCTACGAGCAGTACTTC. Translating it yields CASSYREGGTSYEQYF.

The rearrangement links TRBV19 to TRBJ1-2; TRBD1 matches 7 bases. The length of the CDR3 is 13 residues. Germline CDR1 and CDR2: LNHDA and SQIVND (reference sequence). J was trimmed by 3 bases and V by 4 bases; bases with no gene match: 2. The CDR3 DNA reads TGTGCCAGTAGTAAAGACAGGGACTATGGCTACACCTTC. This gives the protein CASSKDRDYGYTF.

The V gene is TRBV5-4, the J gene TRBJ1-2, with D unresolved. The CDR3 covers 11 residues. Trimming took 5 bases from V and 8 from J, leaving 10 bases between them. Germline V gene data show CDR1 as SGHNT and CDR2 as YYREEE (reference sequence). CDR3 residues: CASRGFLGYTF. The CDR3 bases are TGTGCCAGCAGAGGGTTCTTGGGCTACACCTTC.

The chain has TRBV30 and TRBJ1-5; D is unresolved. CDR1 and CDR2 (germline): GTSNPN, SVGIG (reference sequence). Trimming cost V 0 bases and J 7 bases, with 13 bases left between them. This CDR3 spans 14 amino acids. The CDR3 loop reads CAWSVSLGEQPQHF. The DNA of the CDR3 is TGTGCCTGGAGTGTCTCTCTCGGAGAACAGCCCCAGCATTTT.

The genes are TRBV12-5 and TRBJ2-7; 10 nucleotides match TRBD2. The germline V gene has CDR1 LGHNT and CDR2 FRNRAP. This CDR3 is 18 amino acids long. With 3 bases clipped from V and 4 bases from J, the junction kept 15 bases outside the gene matches. As DNA, the CDR3 is TGTGCTAGTGGTTTTCGATCCCCGCTAGCGGGAGAAGCGTACGAGCAGTACTTC. Amino acid sequence: CASGFRSPLAGEAYEQYF.

With regard to this clone: The sample has other DNA sequences that encode this CDR3 too. V gene TRBV29-1 combines with J gene TRBJ1-1; possibly TRBD1 for D (5 bases). V was cut by 6 bases and J by 4 bases, with 12 bases left in between. The CDR3 consists of 12 residues. Germline loops: CDR1 SQVTM, CDR2 ANQGSEA. CDR3 amino acids: CSVPSGATEAFF. The CDR3 DNA reads as TGCAGCGTCCCCTCTGGGGCCACTGAAGCTTTCTTT.

The rearrangement uses TRBV5-4 and TRBJ2-1; TRBD2 is a possible D gene (5 bases). CDR3 length: 16 residues. CDR1 and CDR2 (germline): SGHNT, YYREEE (reference sequence). The V gene lost 4 bases and the J gene lost 9 bases, with 23 bases spanning the gap. The CDR3 region has the DNA TGTGCCAGCAGCCGCAAGTCGGGGAGCGACGCCCGTGAGCAGTTCTTC. Amino acid sequence: CASSRKSGSDAREQFF.

This chain links TRBV7-3 with TRBJ1-1; tentatively, D is TRBD1 (6 bases). Per the germline V gene, CDR1 is SGHTA and CDR2 is FQGTGA. The CDR3 is 13 residues long. V lost 3 bases and J 5 bases, leaving 10 bases between the germline ends. The CDR3 DNA reads as TGTGCCAGCAGCTTCGGCAGGGGAACTGAAGCTTTCTTT. Amino acids: CASSFGRGTEAFF.

This clone was picked up one time. The CDR3 sequence is CASTLSDVSNEQFF. As DNA, the CDR3 is TGTGCCAGCACCCTCTCGGACGTGTCAAATGAGCAGTTCTTC. The chain combines TRBV11-2 with TRBJ2-1; D not certain. This CDR3 contains 14 residues. V lost 7 bases and J lost 7, with 17 bases in between. Looked up from germline, CDR1 is SGHAT and CDR2 is FQNNGV. The entire variable domain, with the rest obtained from reference TRBV11-2 and TRBJ2-1, is as follows: EAGVAQSPRYKIIEKRQSVAFWCNPISGHATLYWYQQILGQGPKLLIQFQNNGVVDDSQLPKDRFSAERLKGVDSTLKIQPAKLEDSAVYLCASTLSDVSNEQFFGPGTRLTVL.

The V call is TRBV12-5, the J call TRBJ1-1; D call uncertain. Germline values: CDR1 LGHNT, CDR2 FRNRAP. This CDR3 has 12 residues. V was pared by 3 bases and J by 7 bases, with 9 bases between. The CDR3 nucleotides are TGTGCTAGTGGTTTCCGGAGCGGTGAAGCTTTCTTT. It codes for CASGFRSGEAFF.

This chain joins TRBV10-3 and TRBJ1-5; D possibly corresponds to TRBD1 (6 bases). With 0 bases removed from V and 6 bases from J, the gap between germline ends came to 9 bases. Germline V gene data show CDR1 as ENHRY and CDR2 as SYGVKD. CDR3 size: 14 residues. CDR3 protein: CAISESEGGQPQHF. The CDR3 DNA follows: TGTGCCATCAGTGAGTCGGAAGGGGGTCAGCCCCAGCATTTT.

The chain recombines TRBV4-1 with TRBJ2-5, with 7 bases that match TRBD2. There are 14 residues in the CDR3. V gave up 5 bases and J gave up 5 bases; unmatched junction bases: 8. CDR1 MGHRA and CDR2 YSYEKL come from the germline V gene. The CDR3 nucleotides are TGCGCCAGCAGCGCAAGTGGGGAGGGGGAGACCCAGTACTTC. Its protein product is CASSASGEGETQYF.

This chain connects TRBV7-6 to TRBJ2-2, with D hard to call. This CDR3 comprises 17 residues. Germline V lookup: CDR1 SGHVS, CDR2 FNYEAQ. V was cut by 0 bases and J by 4 bases, with 15 bases left in between. The CDR3 loop is CASSLALDARGTGELFF. The CDR3 region has the DNA TGTGCCAGCAGCTTAGCGCTGGACGCGAGAGGCACCGGGGAGCTGTTTTTT.

This clone was seen once. The CDR3 nucleotides read TGCGCCAGCAGCCAAGACCTATACGGTAACTATGGCTACACCTTC. Translating it yields CASSQDLYGNYGYTF. The rearrangement uses TRBV4-3 and TRBJ1-2, with D unresolved. The CDR3 runs 15 residues. V was clipped by 0 bases and J by 1 base, with 9 bases between them. The germline gives CDR1 LGHNA, CDR2 YSLEER.

The chain is built from TRBV13 and TRBJ2-2, with 8 bases matching TRBD1. Germline assignment: CDR1 PRHDT and CDR2 FYEKMQ (reference sequence). The V and J ends lost 3 bases and 5 bases, in that order; junction bases with no gene match: 8. The CDR3 has 16 residues. Here the CDR3 reads CASSFTGQAMTGELFF. The CDR3 DNA reads as TGTGCCAGCAGCTTCACGGGACAGGCCATGACCGGGGAGCTGTTTTTT.

This clone came up a few times. The gene calls are TRBV15 and TRBJ2-1, with D perhaps matching TRBD2 (6 bases). The CDR3 is 14 residues long. Trimming took 5 bases from V and 4 from J, leaving 12 bases between them. The germline V gene has CDR1 LNHNV and CDR2 YYDKDF (reference sequence). This CDR3 is CATSAGTRYNEQFF. The CDR3 region has the DNA TGTGCCACCAGCGCCGGGACTCGTTACAATGAGCAGTTCTTC.

The genes are TRBV10-3 and TRBJ2-2; either TRBD1 or TRBD2 may fit D (6 bases each). The V and J ends lost 2 bases and 4 bases respectively, with 11 bases between them. Per the germline V gene, CDR1 is ENHRY and CDR2 is SYGVKD. This CDR3 spans 15 amino acids. The CDR3 sequence: CAISERGALTGELFF. CDR3 sequence (DNA): TGTGCCATCAGTGAGAGGGGGGCACTCACCGGGGAGCTGTTTTTT.

This chain links TRBV12-2 with TRBJ2-3; the table's D call, TRBD1, was not checked against the DNA. TRBV12-2 is classified as a pseudogene. CDR3 size: 18 residues. CDR3 sequence reads: CASRLGATGWDSTDTQYF. The CDR3, as DNA: TGTGCAAGTCGCTTAGGAGCGACAGGGTGGGATAGCACAGATACGCAGTATTTT.

J is TRBJ1-3 and V is TRBV7-9; D might be TRBD1 (6 bases). The CDR3 loop spans 17 amino acids. V was trimmed by 1 base and J by 4 bases, leaving 17 bases between them. The germline V gene encodes CDR1 SEHNR and CDR2 FQNEAQ (reference sequence). The chain's CDR3 is CASSLGSGGAGGNTIYF. The CDR3 nucleotides read TGTGCCAGCAGCTTAGGTTCGGGGGGCGCGGGAGGAAACACCATATATTTT.